The rows below give T cell receptor beta chains drawn from one sample of a study of cytomegalovirus exposure and HLA in healthy donors. Method: immunoSEQ multiplex PCR; TCRdb's copy keeps in-frame clones and lacks some. This sample yields about 130,000 clones, of which 81% are seen a single time; around 0.7% belongs to the top ten. Sequencing used PBMCs. These receptors originate from a man between 18 and 35 years old in good health and CMV-seronegative. The CDR3 runs from the conserved cysteine through the conserved F or W. Each record gives: J gene, V gene, CDR3 protein.

TRBJ2-1	TRBV7-9	CASSLESGGTGHEQFF
TRBJ2-7	TRBV7-6	CASSTYSQGYEQYF
TRBJ1-4	TRBV7-9	CASSSTKLQGVLHEKLFF
TRBJ1-5	TRBV7-2	CASSWAGGNNQPQHF
TRBJ1-1	TRBV15	CATSRVPQGSTEAFF
TRBJ1-6	TRBV30	CAWKLRGSNSPLHF
TRBJ1-1	TRBV5-1	CASSLVQVRRAEAFF
TRBJ2-5	TRBV9	CASISDSLAGRIEETQYF
TRBJ2-7	TRBV4-3	CASSQDRGQGQYF
TRBJ1-6	TRBV27	CASSWAGVKSPLHF
TRBJ2-5	TRBV16	CASSRDTQETQYF
TRBJ2-7	TRBV29-1	CSVAERSYEQYF
TRBJ1-2	TRBV7-6	CASSKTELEGYTF
TRBJ1-5	TRBV27	CASSLGGGAQPQHF
TRBJ1-5	TRBV12-5	CASGLVVLGRGPSNQPQHF
TRBJ2-1	TRBV2	CASSEWVGGALYNEQFF
TRBJ1-3	TRBV6-5	CASSYLQGGNTIYF
TRBJ1-3	TRBV7-8	CASSLASRRISGNTIYF
TRBJ1-5	TRBV15	CATGSGDGGIQPQHF
TRBJ1-2	TRBV6-1	CASSEAEGNYGYTF
TRBJ2-5	TRBV7-2	CASLGLAGGPETQYF
TRBJ1-1	TRBV19	CASSISGRPDTEAFF
TRBJ1-5	TRBV15	CATSNVRGRQPQHF
TRBJ1-1	TRBV9	CASSATTGTGRAEAFF
TRBJ1-2	TRBV2	CASRARTTIYGYTF
TRBJ1-1	TRBV7-9	CASSMHWANTEAFF
TRBJ1-1	TRBV4-1	CASSPDSGQKAFF
TRBJ1-2	TRBV10-3	CAISETNGNYGYTF
TRBJ2-7	TRBV7-2	CASSFLGTGSYEQYF
TRBJ2-3	TRBV13	CASSLSQDSRTDTQYF
TRBJ2-7	TRBV9	CASSVGGRSSYEQYF
TRBJ1-2	TRBV5-4	CASSTDAGQYYGYTF
TRBJ1-1	TRBV5-4	CASSLDGKNTEAFF
TRBJ2-3	TRBV7-2	CASSLDVQRGGTDTQYF
TRBJ1-6	TRBV13	CASSLVGTEDNSPLHF
TRBJ2-1	TRBV7-3	CASSQEGLPANEQFF
TRBJ1-2	TRBV9	CASSVGLYGYTF
TRBJ2-3	TRBV5-1	CASSLGRISDTQYF
TRBJ1-1	TRBV7-9	CASSLRRAGTEAFF
TRBJ1-2	TRBV4-3	CASSQEWGQGASYGYTF
TRBJ1-2	TRBV28	CASSQTGGYTF
TRBJ2-7	TRBV28	CASRLRGQGTDEQYF
TRBJ2-7	TRBV6-5	CASSYSSLAEIYEQYF
TRBJ1-6	TRBV19	CASSISTGNNSPLHF
TRBJ1-1	TRBV5-1	CASSEQGGAGTEAFF
TRBJ2-7	TRBV5-1	CASSSITGYEQYF
TRBJ2-5	TRBV9	CASSVDLGTGEEQYF
TRBJ2-7	TRBV28	CASSDYGTVHEQYF
TRBJ1-2	TRBV5-6	CASSSVQRGRTGGYTF
TRBJ1-5	TRBV4-1	CASSLSRGMGNQPQHF
.	TRBV5-6	CASSDGTSSYEQYF